Presented here are 32 T cell receptor beta chains from one specimen sequenced in a study of blood T cell repertoires in COVID-19. The protocol was immunoSEQ multiplex PCR, while the TCRdb copy is restricted to in-frame clones and leaves out a portion. The sample shows 250,000 to 300,000 clones, roughly 80% of them seen only once. The specimen was PBMCs or T cells enriched from blood (not recorded which). The receptors originated from a man aged 25 to 40 with acute COVID-19.

J is TRBJ2-1 and V is TRBV24-1, with 7 bases that match TRBD2. The CDR3 consists of 18 residues. Germline V gene sequence: CDR1 KGHDR, CDR2 SFDVKD. Trimming cost V 4 bases and J 2 bases; bases outside gene matches: 13. In DNA form, the CDR3 reads TGTGCCACCAGTGACTCCCAATGGGCGGGAGCTACCTACAATGAGCAGTTCTTC. Its protein is CATSDSQWAGATYNEQFF.

DNA for the CDR3: TGTGCCAGCAGTGAATCCACGGAGAATGAAAAACTGTTTTTT. Its translation is CASSESTENEKLFF. J is TRBJ1-4 and V is TRBV6-1; D is unclear. Germline V gene lookup returns CDR1 MNHNS and CDR2 SASEGT. Trimming cost V 2 bases and J 5 bases, with 9 bases left between them. The CDR3 totals 14 residues.

The chain couples TRBV7-9 to TRBJ2-7; D gene unclear. V lost 7 bases and J 0 bases, leaving 13 bases between the germline ends. Germline values: CDR1 SEHNR, CDR2 FQNEAQ (reference sequence). The CDR3 runs 14 residues. In DNA form, the CDR3 reads TGTGCCAGCACCCAAGCTATCAGCTCCTACGAGCAGTACGTC. This gives the protein CASTQAISSYEQYV.

The V and J genes are TRBV4-2 and TRBJ2-5; D is possibly TRBD2 (7 bases). V lost 1 base and J lost 4, with 19 bases in between. The CDR3 spans 17 residues. CDR1 and CDR2 (germline): LGHNA, YNFKEQ. As DNA, the CDR3 is TGTGCCAGCAGCCAAGCCGAGGGGGGGCCTGAGGGAGAGACCCAGTACTTC. The encoded protein is CASSQAEGGPEGETQYF.

This chain joins TRBV4-1 and TRBJ1-4; D unclear. V gave up 4 bases and J gave up 0 bases, with 9 bases separating them. The germline gives CDR1 MGHRA, CDR2 YSYEKL. The CDR3 has 15 residues. This CDR3 is CASSPTAATNEKLFF. For the CDR3, the DNA is TGCGCCAGCAGCCCAACGGCGGCAACTAATGAAAAACTGTTTTTT.

This chain uses TRBV7-2 with TRBJ1-2; D unresolved. Trimming stripped 2 bases from V and 2 bases from J, with 6 bases between. The CDR3 is 13 amino acids. Germline V gives CDR1 SGHTA, CDR2 FQGNSA. Here the CDR3 reads CASSLRLNYGYTF. The CDR3 DNA sequence: TGTGCCAGCAGCTTAAGACTGAACTATGGCTACACCTTC.

The CDR3 coding sequence is TGTGCCAGCAGCTTGGCGGCTAGCGGGAGGACCTACGAGCAGTACGTC. As protein: CASSLAASGRTYEQYV. The chain couples TRBV5-6 to TRBJ2-7, with 11 bases matching TRBD2. With 0 bases clipped from V and 2 bases from J, the junction kept 4 bases outside the gene matches. CDR1 is SGHDT and CDR2 is YYEEEE in the germline V gene. CDR3 length: 16 residues.

This clone was recorded once. The sample contains more than one DNA sequence encoding this CDR3. This chain links TRBV10-1 with TRBJ1-1, with D perhaps TRBD1 (5 bases). Germline lookup yields CDR1 WNHNN and CDR2 SYGVQD (reference sequence). The V and J ends lost 0 bases and 4 bases respectively, with 12 bases between them. The CDR3 totals 15 residues. CDR3 amino acids: CASSESRGGGTEAFF. In nucleotides, the CDR3 is TGCGCCAGCAGTGAGTCGAGGGGAGGAGGCACTGAAGCTTTCTTT.

In its sample, this clone was seen a few times. An end of the junction differs from the germline gene, which may be a read error. The V call is TRBV5-1, the J call TRBJ1-5, with 9 bases aligning to TRBD1. This CDR3 is built from 13 residues. CDR1 SGHRS and CDR2 YFSETQ come from the germline V gene. The chain's CDR3 is CASSLDRGQPQHF. For the CDR3, the DNA is TGTGCCAGCAGCTTGGACAGGGGCCAGCCCCAGCATTTT.

In DNA form, the CDR3 reads TGCAGCGCTGGGGGCAGGGATGGCTACACCTTC. As protein: CSAGGRDGYTF. This rearrangement joins TRBV29-1 to TRBJ1-2, with a weak D call TRBD1 (6 bases). Per germline, CDR1 SQVTM and CDR2 ANQGSEA. This CDR3 has 11 amino acids. Trimming removed 7 bases at V and 6 bases at J, with 12 bases between.

This chain uses TRBV21-1 with TRBJ2-3; the table's D gene call, TRBD1, was not cross checked with the DNA. TRBV21-1 is marked as a pseudogene. The CDR3 runs 15 residues. The CDR3 nucleotides are TGTGCCAGCAGCAAACTGGGACAGGGAATAGTTACGCAGTATTTT. It codes for CASSKLGQGIVTQYF.

The chain joins TRBV9 to TRBJ2-2, with D possibly being TRBD2 (6 bases). Looked up from germline, CDR1 is SGDLS and CDR2 is YYNGEE. The germline V and J ends were trimmed by 3 bases and 6 bases, with 12 bases remaining between them. The CDR3 has 14 amino acids. The CDR3 sequence: CASSARGMAGELFF. The CDR3 DNA reads TGTGCCAGCAGCGCCCGCGGGATGGCCGGGGAGCTGTTTTTT. The entire variable domain, with the rest obtained from reference TRBV9 and TRBJ2-2, is as follows: DSGVTQTPKHLITATGQRVTLRCSPRSGDLSVYWYQQSLDQGLQFLIQYYNGEERAKGNILERFSAQQFPDLHSELNLSSLELGDSALYFCASSARGMAGELFFGEGSRLTVL.

The chain carries TRBV7-2 and TRBJ1-1; perhaps TRBD1 as D (5 bases). CDR3 length equals 16 residues. Trimming shortened V by 2 bases and J by 6 bases, and 19 bases separated the two germline ends. Germline V lookup: CDR1 SGHTA, CDR2 FQGNSA. The CDR3 DNA is TGTGCCAGCAGCTTATACACAGTTCTAGGGGCCGCTGAAGCTTTCTTT. Translating it yields CASSLYTVLGAAEAFF.

The chain combines TRBV14 with TRBJ2-1; 10 bases are a match to TRBD2. There are 18 residues in the CDR3. Germline V gives CDR1 SGHDN, CDR2 FVKESK. V lost 3 bases to trimming and J lost 7 bases; unmatched junction nucleotides: 15. Here the CDR3 reads CASSHGGSGTSVWNEQFF. Written as DNA, the CDR3 is TGTGCCAGCAGCCACGGGGGCTCCGGGACTAGCGTGTGGAATGAGCAGTTCTTC.

The chain links TRBV20-1 to TRBJ1-1; no clear D gene. The CDR3 length is 10 residues. V was trimmed by 6 bases and J by 8 bases, leaving 10 bases between them. Per the germline V gene, CDR1 is DFQATT and CDR2 is SNEGSKA (reference sequence). The DNA for the CDR3 is TGCAGTGCGTCGGGTATCGAAGCTTTCTTT. Its translation is CSASGIEAFF.

The V and J genes are TRBV7-2 and TRBJ2-2; D gene uncertain. CDR1 SGHTA and CDR2 FQGNSA come from the germline V gene. The CDR3 is 13 amino acids. Trimming took off 10 bases at V and 1 base at J, with 10 bases between the two ends. The CDR3 sequence: CAKSTRNTGELFF. The CDR3 region has the DNA TGTGCCAAGTCCACTCGGAACACCGGGGAGCTGTTTTTT.

This clone was seen once. The chain links TRBV4-1 to TRBJ2-1; 10 bases agree with TRBD1. The CDR3 is 15 amino acids. Looked up from germline, CDR1 is MGHRA and CDR2 is YSYEKL. J was trimmed by 6 bases and V by 3 bases; bases with no gene match: 5. CDR3 in DNA: TGCGCCAGCAGCCAGGCTAGACAGGGGGCCAATGAGCAGTTCTTC. It specifies CASSQARQGANEQFF.

V usage is TRBV16 and J usage is TRBJ2-5, with 7 bases fitting TRBD2. Trimming removed 4 bases from V and 4 bases from J; junction bases left unmatched: 0. Germline V gene lookup returns CDR1 KGHSY and CDR2 FQNENV. The CDR3 has 12 amino acids. CDR3 loop: CASSRGGETQYF. In nucleotides, the CDR3 is TGTGCCAGCAGCCGGGGGGGAGAGACCCAGTACTTC.

This clone occurred a few times. V and J are TRBV29-1 and TRBJ1-1; TRBD1 might be the D (6 bases). CDR3 length: 13 residues. V shed 7 bases and J shed 2 bases, with 14 bases lying between them. CDR1 and CDR2 from the germline V gene are SQVTM and ANQGSEA. The DNA of the CDR3 is TGCAGCGGAAGGACAGCTAGAAACACTGAAGCTTTCTTT. Its translation: CSGRTARNTEAFF.

J is TRBJ2-2 and V is TRBV18; no clear D. Germline V CDR1 and CDR2: KGHSH, LQKENI. The germline V and J ends were trimmed by 1 base and 1 base, with 13 bases remaining between them. The CDR3 spans 17 residues. CDR3 in amino acids: CASSPLDSPQNTGELFF. The CDR3 DNA is TGTGCCAGCTCACCACTGGATAGCCCTCAGAACACCGGGGAGCTGTTTTTT. The full variable domain, rest sourced from reference TRBV18 and TRBJ2-2, is NAGVMQNPRHLVRRRGQEARLRCSPMKGHSHVYWYRQLPEEGLKFMVYLQKENIIDESGMPKERFSAEFPKEGPSILRIQQVVRGDSAAYFCASSPLDSPQNTGELFFGEGSRLTVL.

The chain joins TRBV6-5 to TRBJ2-5; TRBD1 aligns across 9 bases. With V trimmed by 8 bases and J by 2 bases, 9 bases remained unmatched. The CDR3 totals 15 residues. Germline assignment: CDR1 MNHEY and CDR2 SVGAGI. The DNA of the CDR3 is TGTGCCAGCTCGCCGAGACAGGGGGTTCAAGAGACCCAGTACTTC. It translates to CASSPRQGVQETQYF.

This clone was picked up a small number of times. This rearrangement joins TRBV28 to TRBJ2-2, with 10 bases identical to TRBD1. Germline assignment: CDR1 MDHEN and CDR2 SYDVKM. The J segment lost 7 bases and the V segment lost 3 bases, leaving 2 bases of the junction unmatched. This CDR3 has 14 residues. The CDR3 DNA sequence: TGTGCCAGCAGTTTGGGGACAGGGGTCGGGGAGCTGTTTTTT. Translation gives CASSLGTGVGELFF.

The V gene is TRBV12-2, the J gene TRBJ2-7; TRBD1 reflects the table's D call only, with no check against the DNA. TRBV12-2 is a known pseudogene. CDR3 length: 11 amino acids. The CDR3 loop reads CASRGRNEQYV. The CDR3 bases are TGTGCAAGTCGCGGCAGAAACGAGCAGTACGTC.

This chain connects TRBV4-3 to TRBJ2-1; 9 bases are a match to TRBD2. The CDR3 consists of 17 residues. Trimming cost V 0 bases and J 4 bases; bases outside gene matches: 7. The germline V gene has CDR1 LGHNA and CDR2 YSLEER. CDR3 in DNA: TGCGCCAGCAGCCAAGATATGTCAAGCGGGGGGTACAATGAGCAGTTCTTC. Translation gives CASSQDMSSGGYNEQFF.

For the CDR3, the DNA is TGCGCCAGCAGCCACTCAGATTGGGACAGGATAGCGAGTGGAACCATCGGGGAGCTGTTTTTT. Translation: CASSHSDWDRIASGTIGELFF. The chain couples TRBV4-3 to TRBJ2-2, with 8 bases aligning to TRBD1. The CDR3 sequence is 21 residues long. V shed 3 bases, J shed 7 bases, and the junction held 25 bases outside the gene matches. Looked up from germline, CDR1 is LGHNA and CDR2 is YSLEER.

This chain links TRBV11-2 with TRBJ2-7; perhaps TRBD1 as D (6 bases). The CDR3 spans 13 residues. V dropped 1 base and J dropped 6 bases, with 10 bases sitting between them. The germline V gene has CDR1 SGHAT and CDR2 FQNNGV. The CDR3 DNA sequence: TGTGCCAGCAGCTTAGGACCAGGGGCCGAGCAGTACGTC. Encoded protein: CASSLGPGAEQYV.

At least ten counts were recorded for this clone. At one end, the junction sequence differs from germline, possibly due to a read error. This chain uses TRBV5-1 with TRBJ2-5; possible D gene TRBD1, 6 bases. CDR3 size: 15 residues. Germline loops: CDR1 SGHRS, CDR2 YFSETQ. The CDR3 spells CASSWSGQPQETQYF. DNA for the CDR3: TGTGCCAGCAGCTGGTCAGGACAGCCCCAAGAGACCCAGTACTTC.

The chain couples TRBV6-5 to TRBJ2-2, with 8 positions matching TRBD1. From germline, CDR1 is MNHEY and CDR2 SVGAGI. V trimming: 10 bases; J trimming: 1 base; junction bases outside the gene matches: 5. The CDR3 has 14 amino acids. The CDR3: CATSGTGNTGELFF. The CDR3 DNA sequence: TGTGCCACCTCCGGGACAGGGAACACCGGGGAGCTGTTTTTT.

This clone was detected once. The V call is TRBV29-1, the J call TRBJ1-4; the match to TRBD1 covers 9 bases. V shed 7 bases, J shed 4 bases, and the junction held 4 bases outside the gene matches. This CDR3 has 13 residues. Germline loops: CDR1 SQVTM, CDR2 ANQGSEA. The CDR3 DNA reads as TGCAGCGCTCTGGGACAGGGTAATGAAAAACTGTTTTTT. This encodes CSALGQGNEKLFF.

CDR3 amino acids: CASSLVLGAQGSPLHF. The CDR3 DNA reads TGTGCCAGCAGCTTGGTTCTAGGCGCTCAGGGTTCACCCCTCCACTTT. V gene TRBV5-4 combines with J gene TRBJ1-6; D possibly corresponds to TRBD1 (5 bases). Looked up from germline, CDR1 is SGHNT and CDR2 is YYREEE (reference sequence). V lost 0 bases and J 9 bases, leaving 16 bases between the germline ends. CDR3 length equals 16 residues. Filled out from reference TRBV5-4 and TRBJ1-6, the complete variable domain reads ETGVTQSPTHLIKTRGQQVTLRCSSQSGHNTVSWYQQALGQGPQFIFQYYREEENGRGNFPPRFSGLQFPNYSSELNVNALELDDSALYLCASSLVLGAQGSPLHFGNGTRLTVT.

The chain couples TRBV23-1 to TRBJ1-2; a possible D gene is TRBD1 (5 bases). TRBV23-1 is assigned to the ORF class and has an uncertain function. The V gene lost 6 bases and the J gene lost 0 bases, with 11 bases spanning the gap. The CDR3 covers 14 residues. The DNA for the CDR3 is TGCGCCAGCAGAAACAGGAGAACTAACTATGGCTACACCTTC. It encodes CASRNRRTNYGYTF.

This chain links TRBV7-2 with TRBJ1-2, with 7 bases fitting TRBD1. The length of the CDR3 is 17 residues. CDR1 and CDR2 (germline): SGHTA, FQGNSA. The ends lost 3 bases at V and 1 base at J; junction bases unmatched: 11. This CDR3 reads CASSFPKSRDSNYGYTF. CDR3 bases: TGTGCCAGCAGCTTTCCAAAGTCCCGGGACAGTAACTATGGCTACACCTTC.